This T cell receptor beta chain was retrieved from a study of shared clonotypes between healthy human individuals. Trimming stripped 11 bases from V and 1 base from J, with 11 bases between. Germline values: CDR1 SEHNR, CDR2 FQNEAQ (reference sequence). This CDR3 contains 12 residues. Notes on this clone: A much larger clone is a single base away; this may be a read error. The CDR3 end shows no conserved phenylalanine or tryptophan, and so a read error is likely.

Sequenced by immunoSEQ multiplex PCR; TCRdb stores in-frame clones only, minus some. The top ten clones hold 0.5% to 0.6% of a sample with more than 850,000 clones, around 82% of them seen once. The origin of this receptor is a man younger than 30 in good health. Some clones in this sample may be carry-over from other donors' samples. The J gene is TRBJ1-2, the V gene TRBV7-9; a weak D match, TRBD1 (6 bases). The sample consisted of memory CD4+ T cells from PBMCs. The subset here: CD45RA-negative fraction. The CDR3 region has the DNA TGTGCCTCCGGGGGCAGTAACTATGGCTACACCCTC. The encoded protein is CASGGSNYGYTL.